The rows below give T cell receptor beta chains drawn from one sample of a study of T cell repertoires in cytomegalovirus infection. TCRdb recomputed calls from the reads with MiXCR, one row per CDR3 protein. The sample gives some 200,000 distinct CDR3 sequences, approximately 20% of which show up once; around 2.7% is in the top ten. Sequencing input: PBMCs. The receptor set was obtained from a human donor in good health (CMV status not recorded). Some clones in this sample may be carry-over from other donors' samples. The CDR3 runs from the conserved cysteine through the conserved F or W. D genes are given only for firm matches. Size is omitted from some rows. Given values are once, few, many or a class for expanded clones.

>TRBJ2-1|TRBV6-1|-|TRBD2
TGTGCCAGCAGGCGCCGGGGGGGCGGGGGACGGGATGAGCAGTTCTTC
CASRRRGGGGRDEQFF
>TRBJ1-5|TRBV27|-|TRBD1
TGTGCCAGCAGTTGGAAGGCAGGGGGTCCCAATCAGCCCCAGCATTTT
CASSWKAGGPNQPQHF
>TRBJ2-7|TRBV28|-|-
TGTGCCAGCAGTCGAGGCGGCAGATACGAGCAGTACTTC
CASSRGGRYEQYF
>TRBJ1-5|TRBV15|-|-
TGTGCCACCAGCAGAGATCCCATCCAGCCCCAGCATTTT
CATSRDPIQPQHF
>TRBJ1-1|TRBV6-6|many|TRBD1
TGTGCCAGCAGTCTCCAGGGGGTAGGCACTGAAGCTTTCTTT
CASSLQGVGTEAFF
>TRBJ2-3|TRBV5-1|-|-
TGCGCCAGCAGCTCAGCAGATACGCAGTATTTT
CASSSADTQYF
>TRBJ2-1|TRBV19|-|-
TGTGCCAGTAGTAGAGGACAAATCATCTCCTACAATGAGCAGTTCTTC
CASSRGQIISYNEQFF
>TRBJ2-7|TRBV18|many|-
TGTGCCAGCTCACCACCGGTGGTCAGGGACGAGCAGTACTTC
CASSPPVVRDEQYF
>TRBJ2-7|TRBV11-2|-|-
TGTGCCAGCAGCCCCACGGACTACGAGCAGTACTTC
CASSPTDYEQYF
>TRBJ1-2|TRBV6-6|-|-
TGTGCCACGCGGGGGGGGCGCGACTATGGCTACACCTTC
CATRGGRDYGYTF
>TRBJ1-1|TRBV10-3|many|-
TGTGCCATCGGGACTGGGGTGGGGAACACTGAAGCTTTCTTT
CAIGTGVGNTEAFF
>TRBJ2-1|TRBV24-1|-|-
TGTGCCACCAGTGACCCGGGACGGGGCTCCTACACTGAGCAGTTCTTC
CATSDPGRGSYTEQFF
>TRBJ1-5|TRBV6-2/TRBV6-3|few|-
TGTGCCAGCAGAGCCGGGACAACTACTAGCAATCAGCCCCAGCATTTT
CASRAGTTTSNQPQHF
>TRBJ1-6|TRBV5-1|-|TRBD1
TGCGCCAGCAAACAAGGACAGGGGGCTTATTCACCCCTCCACTTT
CASKQGQGAYSPLHF